This TCR beta chain was retrieved from a study of blood T cell repertoires in COVID-19. Study-wide background: Researchers got acute and convalescent COVID-19 samples from the United States, Italy and Spain.

The CDR3 has 16 amino acids. CDR1 MDHEN and CDR2 SYDVKM come from the germline V gene. Trimming stripped 3 bases from V and 4 bases from J, with 15 bases between. Authors' analysis steps: Counts of nucleated cells, estimated from reference gene primer amplification, were obtained. Produced via immunoSEQ multiplex PCR; TCRdb's table is partial and in-frame only. Clonal size and the V and J genes are those of that table, whereas D and trimming came from the DNA. The table includes about 160,000 clones, around 87% detected once. This sequence was found in an elderly man with acute or convalescent COVID-19. The chain has TRBV28 and TRBJ2-2; TRBD1 might be the D (5 bases). Sequenced: peripheral blood. The CDR3 sequence is CASSFGVRGGTGELFF. The CDR3 DNA reads as TGTGCCAGCAGTTTTGGGGTTAGGGGTGGCACCGGGGAGCTGTTTTTT. The full variable domain, completed using reference TRBV28 and TRBJ2-2, is DVKVTQSSRYLVKRTGEKVFLECVQDMDHENMFWYRQDPGLGLRLIYFSYDVKMKEKGDIPEGYSVSREKKERFSLILESASTNQTSMYLCASSFGVRGGTGELFFGEGSRLTVL.